The T cell receptor beta chain under discussion was sequenced for a study of glioma-infiltrating T cells. Points from the study as a whole: Only very few CDR3 sequences appeared in both tissue and blood. Above-expected tissue-blood divergence occurred in all gliomas, most in low-grade ones.

Between the trimmed V and J ends, which lost 3 bases and 1 base, there was a span of 13 bases. Germline loops: CDR1 SGHRS, CDR2 YFSETQ. CDR3 size: 15 residues. This clonotype is categorized as medium-sized. What it binds is unknown. TCR alpha and beta CDR3 regions were amplified from RNA using iRepertoire nested multiplex PCR. TCRdb processed the multiplex PCR reads anew with MiXCR; each CDR3 protein has one entry. The table has about 130,000 distinct CDR3 sequences, approximately 24% seen once; the top ten hold roughly 29%. Source material: glioma tissue, nonneoplastic brain tissue, or PBMCs (not recorded which). This chain links TRBV5-1 with TRBJ1-1; D gene ambiguous. The source is a human donor with low-grade glioma or glioblastoma, undergoing nonglioma brain surgery, or in good health (not recorded which). The CDR3 here is CASSSTDGANTEAFF. The CDR3 DNA is TGCGCCAGCAGCTCGACCGACGGAGCGAACACTGAAGCTTTCTTT.